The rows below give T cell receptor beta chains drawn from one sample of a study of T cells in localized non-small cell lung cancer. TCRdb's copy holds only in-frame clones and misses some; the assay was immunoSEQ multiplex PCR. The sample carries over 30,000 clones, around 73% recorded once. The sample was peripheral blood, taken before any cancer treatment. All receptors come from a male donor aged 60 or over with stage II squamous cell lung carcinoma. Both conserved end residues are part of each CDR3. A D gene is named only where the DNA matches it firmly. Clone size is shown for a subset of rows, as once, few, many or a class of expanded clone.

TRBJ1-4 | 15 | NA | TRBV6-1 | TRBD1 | CASEGAERVGEKLFF | TGTGCCAGCGAGGGGGCAGAAAGGGTGGGTGAAAAACTGTTTTTT
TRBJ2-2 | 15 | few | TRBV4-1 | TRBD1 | CASSQEDRGRGELFF | TGCGCCAGCAGCCAAGAAGACAGGGGGCGCGGGGAGCTGTTTTTT
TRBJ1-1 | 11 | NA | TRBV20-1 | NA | CSARGSTEAFF | TGCAGTGCTAGGGGGAGCACTGAAGCTTTCTTT
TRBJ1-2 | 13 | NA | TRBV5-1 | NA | CASRGGEYDGYTF | TGCGCCAGCAGAGGAGGAGAGTACGATGGCTACACCTTC
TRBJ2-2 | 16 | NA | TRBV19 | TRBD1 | CASIETTGWYTGELFF | TGTGCCAGTATCGAAACGACAGGGTGGTACACCGGGGAGCTGTTTTTT
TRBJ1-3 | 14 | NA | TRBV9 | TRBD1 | CASSLQGGGNTIYF | TGTGCCAGCAGCCTACAGGGGGGAGGAAACACCATATATTTT
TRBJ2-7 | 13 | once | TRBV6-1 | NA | CASSESEGLEQYF | TGTGCCAGCAGTGAAAGTGAGGGCCTTGAGCAGTACTTC
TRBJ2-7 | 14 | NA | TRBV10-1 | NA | CASSESGQEYEQYF | TGCGCCAGCAGTGAGTCCGGGCAGGAATACGAGCAGTACTTC
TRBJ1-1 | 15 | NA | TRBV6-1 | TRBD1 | CASNSRQGQNTEAFF | TGTGCCAGCAATTCCCGACAGGGCCAGAACACTGAAGCTTTCTTT
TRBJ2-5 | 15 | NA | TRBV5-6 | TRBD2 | CASRMGLAMIETQYF | TGTGCCAGCAGGATGGGACTAGCGATGATAGAGACCCAGTACTTC
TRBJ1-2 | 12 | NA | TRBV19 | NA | CASSMGGYGYTF | TGTGCCAGTAGTATGGGTGGCTATGGCTACACCTTC
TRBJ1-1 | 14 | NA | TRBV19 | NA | CASTLQGSRPEAFF | TGTGCCAGTACCCTCCAGGGGTCGCGACCTGAAGCTTTCTTT
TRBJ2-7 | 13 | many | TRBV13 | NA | CASGEQRGYEQYF | TGTGCCAGCGGGGAGCAGAGGGGCTACGAGCAGTACTTC
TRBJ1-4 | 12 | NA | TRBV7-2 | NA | CASSPQGEKLFF | TGTGCCAGCAGCCCGCAGGGAGAAAAACTGTTTTTT
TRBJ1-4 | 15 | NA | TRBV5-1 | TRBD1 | CASSSAGQTNEKLFF | TGCGCCAGCAGCTCGGCGGGACAGACTAATGAAAAACTGTTTTTT
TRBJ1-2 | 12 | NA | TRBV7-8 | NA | CASSPNVGGYTF | TGTGCCAGCAGTCCAAATGTCGGCGGCTACACCTTC
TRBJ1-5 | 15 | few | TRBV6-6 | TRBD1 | CASSSGTVSNQPQHF | TGTGCCAGCAGTTCCGGGACAGTTAGCAATCAGCCCCAGCATTTT
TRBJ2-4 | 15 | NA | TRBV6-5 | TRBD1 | CASSPSGTGFNIQYF | TGTGCCAGCAGTCCCTCGGGGACAGGGTTTAACATTCAGTACTTC
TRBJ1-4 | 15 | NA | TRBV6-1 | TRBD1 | CASSARTGVNEKLFF | TGTGCCAGCAGTGCCCGGACAGGGGTTAATGAAAAACTGTTTTTT
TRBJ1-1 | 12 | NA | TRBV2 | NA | CASSRLNTEAFF | TGTGCCAGCAGCCGGCTTAACACTGAAGCTTTCTTT
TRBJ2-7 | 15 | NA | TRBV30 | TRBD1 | CAWSVVVTGGNEQYF | TGTGCCTGGAGTGTAGTTGTGACAGGGGGTAACGAGCAGTACTTC
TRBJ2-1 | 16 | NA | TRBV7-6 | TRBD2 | CASSLAGASGSNEQFF | TGTGCCAGCAGCTTAGCCGGGGCTAGCGGGAGCAATGAGCAGTTCTTC
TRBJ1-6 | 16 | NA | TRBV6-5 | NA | CASSYSNSGKDSPLHF | TGTGCCAGCAGTTACTCGAACTCTGGGAAGGATTCACCCCTCCACTTT
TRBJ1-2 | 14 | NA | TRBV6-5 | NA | CASSSLGGGFGYTF | TGTGCCAGCAGTTCCTTAGGGGGGGGCTTTGGCTACACCTTC
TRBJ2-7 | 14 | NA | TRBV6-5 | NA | CASTSGLSSYEQYF | TGTGCCAGCACCTCAGGCCTCAGCTCCTACGAGCAGTACTTC
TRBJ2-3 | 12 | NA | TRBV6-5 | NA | CASRGSGDTQYF | TGTGCCAGCAGGGGATCGGGAGATACGCAGTATTTT